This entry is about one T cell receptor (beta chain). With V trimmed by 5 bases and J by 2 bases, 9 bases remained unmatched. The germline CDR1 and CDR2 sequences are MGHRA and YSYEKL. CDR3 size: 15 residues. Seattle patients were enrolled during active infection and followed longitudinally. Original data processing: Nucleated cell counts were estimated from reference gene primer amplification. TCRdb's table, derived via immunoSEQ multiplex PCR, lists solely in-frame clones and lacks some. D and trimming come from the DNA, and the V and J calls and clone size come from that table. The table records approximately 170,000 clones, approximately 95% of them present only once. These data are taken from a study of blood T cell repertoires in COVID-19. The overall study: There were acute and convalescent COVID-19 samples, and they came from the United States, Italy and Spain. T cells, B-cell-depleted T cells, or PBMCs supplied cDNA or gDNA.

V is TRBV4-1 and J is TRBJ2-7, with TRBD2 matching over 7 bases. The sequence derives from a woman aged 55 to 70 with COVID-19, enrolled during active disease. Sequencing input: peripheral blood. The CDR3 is CASSEGASGAYEQYF. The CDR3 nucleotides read TGCGCCAGCAGCGAAGGGGCTAGCGGCGCCTACGAGCAGTACTTC.